Below, 9 T cell receptor beta chains from the same sample are listed, as sequenced in a study of Ad26.COV2.S vaccination and SARS-CoV-2 variants. Described treatment: 19 received Ad26.COV2.S at low or high dose, single or two shots; a few received placebo; per-sample allocation not given. Sampling was performed 63 days after the first vaccine or placebo injection. The protocol was immunoSEQ multiplex PCR, while the TCRdb copy is restricted to in-frame clones and leaves out a portion. The table records 200,000 to 250,000 clones, around nine tenths of them present only once. Sequencing was performed on peripheral blood, taken in a trial of Ad26.COV2.S vaccine versus placebo. Receptor source: a person between 18 and 60 years old who received the Ad26.COV2.S COVID-19 vaccine or a placebo.

The chain uses TRBV7-2 and TRBJ1-6; TRBD1 matches 7 bases. J gave up 6 bases and V 1 base, and 9 bases lay outside the gene matches. The germline gives CDR1 SGHTA, CDR2 FQGNSA. The CDR3 is 17 residues long. The CDR3 loop is CASSLGEQGLLNSPLHF. The CDR3, as DNA: TGTGCCAGCAGCTTAGGGGAACAGGGGCTCCTTAATTCACCCCTCCACTTT.

The rearrangement uses TRBV10-1 and TRBJ2-7; D gene unclear. The germline V and J ends were trimmed by 4 bases and 7 bases, with 8 bases remaining between them. Germline assignment: CDR1 WNHNN and CDR2 SYGVQD (reference sequence). CDR3 length: 11 residues. The CDR3: CASSAKGEQYF. The CDR3 DNA is TGCGCCAGCAGTGCCAAGGGAGAGCAGTACTTC.

The V gene is TRBV10-3, the J gene TRBJ1-4, with D perhaps matching TRBD1 (6 bases). This CDR3 spans 14 amino acids. In germline, CDR1 is ENHRY, CDR2 SYGVKD. Trimming shortened V by 3 bases and J by 8 bases, and 13 bases separated the two germline ends. The CDR3 spells CAISDTGASEKLFF. The DNA of the CDR3 is TGTGCCATCAGTGATACGGGGGCTTCCGAAAAACTGTTTTTT.

The chain is built from TRBV5-1 and TRBJ2-1; TRBD2 matches 13 bases. The CDR3 has 19 amino acids. Germline CDR1 SGHRS, CDR2 YFSETQ. The V segment lost 3 bases and the J segment 6 bases; nucleotides outside the gene matches: 15. For the CDR3, the DNA is TGCGCCAGCAGCTGGGGCGGACTGTGGACTAGCGGGGGTGTCAATGAGCAGTTCTTC. Translated: CASSWGGLWTSGGVNEQFF.

In this sample, this clone turned up once. The genes are TRBV25-1 and TRBJ2-5; D gene uncertain. The CDR3 extends over 13 amino acids. V shed 5 bases and J shed 0 bases, with 7 bases lying between them. In germline, CDR1 is MGHDK, CDR2 SYGVNS. Here the CDR3 DNA reads TGTGCCAGCAGTCTCGGACACCAAGAGACCCAGTACTTC. This encodes CASSLGHQETQYF.

The J gene is TRBJ1-6, the V gene TRBV28; D possibly corresponds to TRBD1 (6 bases). Germline CDR1 and CDR2: MDHEN and SYDVKM. V lost 9 bases and J lost 4, with 16 bases in between. This CDR3 has 15 residues. Here the CDR3 DNA reads TGTGCCAGTTGTTCAGGGGCGAGGTATAATTCACCCCTCCACTTT. Encoded protein: CASCSGARYNSPLHF.

V usage is TRBV27 and J usage is TRBJ2-7, with D perhaps being TRBD1 or TRBD2 (6 bases each). Germline V lookup: CDR1 MNHEY, CDR2 SMNVEV (reference sequence). Trimming removed 8 bases from V and 0 bases from J, with 14 bases in between. The CDR3 totals 14 residues. The CDR3 DNA is TGTGCCAGCGGACGGGGGCCCGACTCCTACGAGCAGTACTTC. Amino acids: CASGRGPDSYEQYF.

The chain is built from TRBV19 and TRBJ2-1, with D possibly being TRBD1 or TRBD2 (5 bases each). CDR3 length equals 12 residues. From germline, CDR1 is LNHDA and CDR2 SQIVND (reference sequence). V gave up 6 bases and J gave up 14 bases, with 17 bases separating them. CDR3: CASRSPGTKEFF. In DNA form, the CDR3 reads TGTGCCAGTAGATCCCCCGGGACCAAGGAGTTCTTC.

The chain has TRBV23-1 and TRBJ2-7; TRBD2 matches at 8 bases. Being an ORF, TRBV23-1 has a function that is uncertain. The V segment lost 0 bases and the J segment 2 bases; nucleotides outside the gene matches: 6. This CDR3 spans 16 amino acids. The CDR3, as DNA: TGCGCCAGCAGTCAATCTCGGCGGGAGGTCCCCTACGAGCAGTACTTC. It yields the protein CASSQSRREVPYEQYF.